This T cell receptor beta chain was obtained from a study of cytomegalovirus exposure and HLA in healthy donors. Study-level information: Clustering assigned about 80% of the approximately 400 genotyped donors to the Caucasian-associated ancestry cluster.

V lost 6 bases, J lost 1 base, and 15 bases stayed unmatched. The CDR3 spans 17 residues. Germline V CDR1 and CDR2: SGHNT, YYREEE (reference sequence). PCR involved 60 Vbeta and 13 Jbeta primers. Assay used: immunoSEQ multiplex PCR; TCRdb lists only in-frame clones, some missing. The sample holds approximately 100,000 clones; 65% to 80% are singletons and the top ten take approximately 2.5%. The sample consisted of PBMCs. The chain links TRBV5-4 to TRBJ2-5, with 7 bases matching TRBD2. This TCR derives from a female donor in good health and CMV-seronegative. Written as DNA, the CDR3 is TGTGCCAGCACCCCTTACTCAGTGCGGGGGAGCCAAGAGACCCAGTACTTC. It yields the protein CASTPYSVRGSQETQYF.